A selection of T cell receptor beta chains follows, all from one sample in a study of blood T cells in healthy people across ages. TCRdb analysed the 5' RACE reads with MiXCR anew, one entry per CDR3 protein. The data show about 780,000 distinct CDR3 sequences, around 45% seen once. Input material: blood. The receptors were gathered from an elderly man in good health. Both conserved end residues are part of each CDR3. A D gene is named only where the DNA matches it firmly. Clone size is given for some rows only: seen once, a few or many times, or a class if the clone is expanded.

. | TRBJ2-2 | TRBV29-1 | 13 | TRBD1 | TGCAGCGCCAACAGGGGCGCGGACGGGGAGCTGTTTTTT | CSANRGADGELFF
few | TRBJ2-7 | TRBV5-1 | 16 | TRBD2 | TGCGCCAGCAGCTTCTTTGGGGGGAGGGCCACCTACGAGCAGTACTTC | CASSFFGGRATYEQYF
. | TRBJ2-7 | TRBV2 | 15 | . | TGTGCCAGCAGTGAATCCCCAGGGTCGATAGACGAGCAGTACTTC | CASSESPGSIDEQYF
few | TRBJ2-3 | TRBV7-3 | 18 | TRBD2 | TGTGCCAGCAGCTTCTCGCAGGGGACTAGCGGATACCCTGGGGCGCAGTATTTT | CASSFSQGTSGYPGAQYF
few | TRBJ2-3 | TRBV29-1 | 14 | TRBD1 | TGCAGCGCTGGCGGGCAGGGGGCCACAGATACGCAGTATTTT | CSAGGQGATDTQYF
. | TRBJ2-6 | TRBV28 | 16 | . | TGTGCCAGCACGGGACACACAAGCTCTGGGGCCAACGTCCTGACTTTC | CASTGHTSSGANVLTF
. | TRBJ1-4 | TRBV15 | 14 | . | TGTGCCACCAGCAGCGAAGAGTCGGTTGAAAAACTGTTTTTT | CATSSEESVEKLFF
few | TRBJ2-2 | TRBV5-5 | 12 | . | TGTGCCAGCGGACGTGGGGCCGGGGAGCTGTTTTTT | CASGRGAGELFF
. | TRBJ1-2 | TRBV2 | 12 | . | TGTGTCAGCATGGAGGACAACTATGGCTACACCTTC | CVSMEDNYGYTF
. | TRBJ2-1 | TRBV5-1 | 15 | . | TGCGTCAGCAACTTCGATGGGGCCGTCCTCAATGAGCAGTTCTTC | CVSNFDGAVLNEQFF
. | TRBJ2-1 | TRBV27 | 19 | TRBD2 | TGTGCCAGCAGTTTAACGGGGCACTATTCCTTAACTAGCGACAATGAGCAGTTCTTC | CASSLTGHYSLTSDNEQFF
. | TRBJ2-3 | TRBV7-2 | 17 | TRBD1 | TGTGCCAGCAGCCCTGACTTATGGACAGGCCCCGCAGATACGCAGTATTTT | CASSPDLWTGPADTQYF
. | TRBJ1-2 | TRBV4-1 | 13 | . | TGCGCCAGCAGCCAAGACTCGTTGGGGCCTCGCACCTTC | CASSQDSLGPRTF
. | TRBJ2-1 | TRBV5-6 | 16 | TRBD2 | TGTGCCAGCAGCTGGGGACTAGCGGGCTCCTACAATGAGCAGTTCTTC | CASSWGLAGSYNEQFF
. | TRBJ2-2 | TRBV7-7 | 13 | . | TGTGCTAGCAGCCAGGGACGAGGCGGGGAGCTGTTTTTT | CASSQGRGGELFF
few | TRBJ2-3 | TRBV5-1 | 12 | . | TGCGCCGGCAGCTTGGAGCACGGTACGCAGTATTTT | CAGSLEHGTQYF
few | TRBJ1-5 | TRBV30 | 13 | . | TGTGCCTGGAGTGACAGCTCCAATCAGCCCCAGCATTTT | CAWSDSSNQPQHF